This T cell receptor (beta chain) was profiled in a study of blood T cells in healthy people across ages. Study-wide results and limits: Diversity figures derived from one million T cells were judged to underestimate the true value. Naive and antigen-experienced cells could not be conclusively compared, given unsorted PBMCs.

Caucasian, healthy and from Russia, the donors were aged between 6 and 90. Sample-barcoded 5' priming and a J-beta primer mix drove a second PCR of about 6 to 12 cycles. Through a template-switch adaptor with 12 random nucleotides, each cDNA molecule received a tag. TCRdb fed the 5' RACE reads into MiXCR, producing one record per CDR3 protein. The sample contains around 1,900,000 distinct CDR3 sequences, about two fifths of which appear only once. A remark on this clonotype: What it binds is not known.

V was clipped by 4 bases and J by 2 bases, with 20 bases between them. This CDR3 is built from 16 residues. Germline V gene lookup returns CDR1 SQVTM and CDR2 ANQGSEA. Sequences were obtained from blood. The TCR sequence derives from a human donor in good health. The gene calls are TRBV29-1 and TRBJ1-2, with a weak D call TRBD1 (5 bases). The CDR3 region is CSVVQRGGTENYGYTF. The CDR3 region has the DNA TGCAGCGTTGTTCAACGTGGGGGGACTGAGAACTATGGCTACACCTTC.